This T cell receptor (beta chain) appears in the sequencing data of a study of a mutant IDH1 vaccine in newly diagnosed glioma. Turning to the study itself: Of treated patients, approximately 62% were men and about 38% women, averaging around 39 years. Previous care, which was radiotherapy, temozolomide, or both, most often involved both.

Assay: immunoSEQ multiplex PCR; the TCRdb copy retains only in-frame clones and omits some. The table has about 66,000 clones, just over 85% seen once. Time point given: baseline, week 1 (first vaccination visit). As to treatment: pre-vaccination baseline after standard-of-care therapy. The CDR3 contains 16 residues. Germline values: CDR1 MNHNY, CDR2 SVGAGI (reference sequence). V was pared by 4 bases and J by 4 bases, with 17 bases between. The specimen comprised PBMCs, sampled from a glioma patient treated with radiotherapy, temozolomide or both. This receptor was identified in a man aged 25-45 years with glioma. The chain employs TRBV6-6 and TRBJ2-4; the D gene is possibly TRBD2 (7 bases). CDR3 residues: CASSLGGRETKNIQYF. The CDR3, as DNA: TGTGCCAGCAGTTTGGGGGGGCGAGAGACTAAAAACATTCAGTACTTC.